This T cell receptor beta chain stems from a study of CD8 T cells in ankylosing spondylitis (TCRdb year 2017). Concerning the study at large: To find TCR variants linked to disease, the study profiled T cell receptor beta repertoires in ankylosing spondylitis patients and healthy donors. The full study cohort was made up of under 30 ankylosing spondylitis patients and about a hundred healthy donors. Peripheral blood was sampled, and synovial fluid was additionally collected from ankylosing spondylitis patients.

This clonotype was observed a handful of times. What antigen it recognizes has not been identified. Base qualities were left out, and no much larger clone turns up one base away. Trimming takes 5 bases from V and 1 base from J, and the germline ends sit 14 bases apart. The CDR3 runs 15 amino acids, cysteine and phenylalanine included. Only the CDR3 region is kept as DNA, spanning 45 bases read in frame from base 1. In the germline V gene, CDR1 corresponds to SGHVS and CDR2 to FQNEAQ. Here is what the overall study found, with its caveats: Significant enrichment of the disease-linked clones was reported in matched synovial fluid samples from ankylosing spondylitis patients. Some motif variants were previously reported in synovial fluid and blood of reactive arthritis patients, suggesting common disease-initiation mechanisms. In peripheral blood, the disease-linked clones were found at relatively low frequencies and had a CD8+ phenotype. A TCR beta motif of several highly homologous amino acid variants appeared characteristic of blood from ankylosing spondylitis patients.

Sequencing instrument: Illumina HiSeq 2500. TCR beta libraries were prepared by quantitative 5'-RACE with molecular barcodes. The source study handled its data this way. A new computational method, built on a probabilistic model of VDJ rearrangement, was used to identify disease-linked TCR variants. TCRdb's own reprocessing of the public reads used fastp at Q25 and MiXCR and kept productive beta chains. Here each entry gathers all rows of one CDR3 protein and keeps the most common genes and DNA. For this entry, the V and J calls and clone size follow TCRdb and not the study's own pipeline. The sample yields 150,000 to 200,000 distinct CDR3 sequences; roughly 10% were counted once. 25% to 35% of the sample is held by the ten biggest clonotypes.

The origin of this receptor is a male donor with ankylosing spondylitis or in good health (not recorded which). The V and J segments used are TRBV7-8 and TRBJ2-5, with no confident D gene call. The specimen sequenced was blood, either unsorted or a sorted T cell fraction (not recorded which). The DNA sequence is TGTGCCAGCAGCCTGGAACGACCGATCCAAGAGACCCAGTACTTC. It translates to CASSLERPIQETQYF. Beyond the CDR3, the reference TRBV7-8 and TRBJ2-5 genes provide the residues; the full variable domain reads: GAGVSQSPRYKVAKRGQDVALRCDPISGHVSLFWYQQALGQGPEFLTYFQNEAQLDKSGLPSDRFFAERPEGSVSTLKIQRTQQEDSAVYLCASSLERPIQETQYFGPGTRLLVL.